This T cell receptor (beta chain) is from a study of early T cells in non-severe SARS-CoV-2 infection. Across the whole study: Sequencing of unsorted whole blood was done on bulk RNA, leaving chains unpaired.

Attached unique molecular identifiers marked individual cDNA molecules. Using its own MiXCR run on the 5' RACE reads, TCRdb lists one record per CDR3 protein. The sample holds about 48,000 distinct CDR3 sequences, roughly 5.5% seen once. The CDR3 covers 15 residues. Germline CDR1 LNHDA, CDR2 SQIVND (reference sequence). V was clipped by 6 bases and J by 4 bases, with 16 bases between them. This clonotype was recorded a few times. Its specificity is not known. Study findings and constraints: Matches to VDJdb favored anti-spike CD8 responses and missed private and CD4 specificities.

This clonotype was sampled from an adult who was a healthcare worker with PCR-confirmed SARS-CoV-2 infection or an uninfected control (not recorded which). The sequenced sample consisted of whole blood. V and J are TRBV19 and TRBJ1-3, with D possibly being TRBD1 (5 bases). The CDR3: CASSEQVLSGNTIYF. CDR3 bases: TGTGCCAGTAGCGAACAGGTTTTGAGCGGAAACACCATATATTTT.